These 32 T cell receptor beta chains came from one sample sequenced in a study of cytomegalovirus exposure and HLA in healthy donors. PCR used 60 Vbeta primers and 13 Jbeta primers. Repertoires were generated with immunoSEQ multiplex PCR, while TCRdb's copy carries only in-frame clones and drops some. The sample contains over 100,000 clones, less than 65% of which appear only once. The sample taken for sequencing was PBMCs. These receptors originate from a man in his forties or fifties in good health and CMV-seropositive.

The chain has TRBV29-1 and TRBJ2-7; D is unresolved. This CDR3 has 15 residues. With 3 bases removed from V and 1 base from J, the gap between germline ends came to 16 bases. Germline V gives CDR1 SQVTM, CDR2 ANQGSEA. Written as DNA, the CDR3 is TGCAGCGTTGAGTCGACCGCGGCTTATTCCTACGAGCAGTACTTC. Residues: CSVESTAAYSYEQYF.

V gene TRBV5-1 combines with J gene TRBJ2-5, with TRBD1 identical over 8 bases. CDR3 size: 13 residues. With 4 bases clipped from V and 5 bases from J, the junction kept 4 bases outside the gene matches. Looked up from germline, CDR1 is SGHRS and CDR2 is YFSETQ. In DNA form, the CDR3 reads TGCGCCAGCAGCGCAGGGGGCAAGGAGACCCAGTACTTC. Amino acid sequence: CASSAGGKETQYF.

This clone appeared once. This chain links TRBV5-6 with TRBJ2-1; 9 bases are a match to TRBD2. This CDR3 has 16 residues. Germline assignment: CDR1 SGHDT and CDR2 YYEEEE. V shed 1 base and J 3 bases; nucleotides not matched to a gene: 5. The CDR3 protein is CASSLLGLASYNEQFF. In DNA, the CDR3 is TGTGCCAGCAGCTTGTTGGGACTAGCTAGCTACAATGAGCAGTTCTTC.

This clone was seen a handful of times. Written as DNA, the CDR3 is TGCGCCAGCAGCCAAGTTCAGCGGCCAGATACGCAGTATTTT. It specifies CASSQVQRPDTQYF. The genes are TRBV4-1 and TRBJ2-3; D may be TRBD2 (5 bases). Between the trimmed V and J ends, which lost 1 base and 4 bases, there was a span of 9 bases. Germline V gene sequence: CDR1 MGHRA, CDR2 YSYEKL. The CDR3 has 14 amino acids.

The gene calls are TRBV5-6 and TRBJ1-5; D is unresolved. This CDR3 spans 13 amino acids. Per the germline V gene, CDR1 is SGHDT and CDR2 is YYEEEE. Between the trimmed V and J ends, which lost 0 bases and 5 bases, there was a span of 6 bases. CDR3 nucleotides: TGTGCCAGCAGCTTGGAGAGGGATCAGCCCCAGCATTTT. As protein: CASSLERDQPQHF.

A few counts support this clone. This sequence joins TRBV7-6 and TRBJ2-5; TRBD1 aligns across 7 bases. There are 14 residues in the CDR3. Germline V gene lookup returns CDR1 SGHVS and CDR2 FNYEAQ. V shed 3 bases and J 5 bases; nucleotides not matched to a gene: 6. CDR3 DNA: TGTGCCAGCAGCTTTACAGGGGCATCTGAGACCCAGTACTTC. Translating it yields CASSFTGASETQYF.

The chain has TRBV11-2 and TRBJ2-7; D is ambiguous. V was clipped by 1 base and J by 1 base, with 5 bases between them. CDR3 length: 13 amino acids. In germline, CDR1 is SGHAT, CDR2 FQNNGV. The CDR3 region is CASSLGSSYEQYF. The DNA for the CDR3 is TGTGCCAGCAGCTTAGGTTCGTCCTACGAGCAGTACTTC.

The V call is TRBV6-1, the J call TRBJ2-7; TRBD2 might be the D (6 bases). Between the trimmed V and J ends, which lost 7 bases and 4 bases, there was a span of 8 bases. The germline gives CDR1 MNHNS, CDR2 SASEGT. The CDR3 has 11 amino acids. The CDR3 protein is CASTAGYEQYF. CDR3 coding DNA: TGTGCCAGCACGGCGGGGTACGAGCAGTACTTC.

This chain joins TRBV11-2 and TRBJ2-3, with TRBD1 matching over 10 bases. The CDR3 is made up of 16 amino acids. Germline V CDR1 and CDR2: SGHAT, FQNNGV. V shed 5 bases and J 6 bases; nucleotides not matched to a gene: 11. The CDR3 region is CASSTTRQGARDTQYF. The CDR3 region has the DNA TGTGCCAGCAGCACAACCCGACAGGGGGCGAGGGATACGCAGTATTTT.

The V call is TRBV7-2, the J call TRBJ2-5; D uncertain. Matching the DNA end better, TRBJ2-7 makes the J call doubtful. CDR1 is SGHTA and CDR2 is FQGNSA in the germline V gene. The CDR3 spans 15 residues. Here the CDR3 DNA reads TGTGCCAGCAGCTTAGAACGCCAGAGAGGCCACGAGCAGTACTTC. It encodes CASSLERQRGHEQYF.

The rearrangement joins TRBV15 to TRBJ1-1; weak D call: TRBD1 (5 bases). The ends were cut back, 4 bases at V and 8 bases at J, with 17 bases in the middle. CDR3 length: 14 amino acids. Germline values: CDR1 LNHNV, CDR2 YYDKDF (reference sequence). CDR3 loop: CATSKGRGRNEAFF. CDR3 nucleotide sequence: TGTGCCACCAGCAAAGGGAGGGGAAGGAACGAAGCTTTCTTT.

The J gene is TRBJ1-2, the V gene TRBV7-9; 8 bases line up with TRBD1. Germline assignment: CDR1 SEHNR and CDR2 FQNEAQ (reference sequence). The V gene end was trimmed by 5 bases and the J gene end by 3 bases; junction bases not matched to a gene: 5. The CDR3 consists of 14 residues. The CDR3 coding sequence is TGTGCCAGCAGCCAGGGACAGGTCTACTATGGCTACACCTTC. Translation gives CASSQGQVYYGYTF.

The J gene is TRBJ1-5, the V gene TRBV4-1; 7 bases fit TRBD1. This CDR3 spans 20 amino acids. Trimming took 0 bases from V and 0 from J; bases not matched to a gene: 14. Germline V gene lookup returns CDR1 MGHRA and CDR2 YSYEKL. The CDR3 region has the DNA TGCGCCAGCAGCCAAGAGACTGTGACAGGGTTCGGTTATAGCAATCAGCCCCAGCATTTT. It specifies CASSQETVTGFGYSNQPQHF.

This chain connects TRBV25-1 to TRBJ2-7; weak D call: TRBD2 (6 bases). The germline V gene has CDR1 MGHDK and CDR2 SYGVNS. The ends were cut back, 2 bases at V and 2 bases at J, with 10 bases in the middle. CDR3 length equals 14 residues. The CDR3 is CASSEDGSAYEQYF. CDR3 DNA sequence: TGTGCCAGCAGTGAAGACGGGAGCGCCTACGAGCAGTACTTC.

The V and J genes are TRBV6-5 and TRBJ2-5; D is uncertain. Germline lookup yields CDR1 MNHEY and CDR2 SVGAGI. Trimming shortened V by 4 bases and J by 0 bases, and 12 bases separated the two germline ends. The CDR3 is 15 amino acids. CDR3 sequence: CASSSMSLYQETQYF. The CDR3 bases are TGTGCCAGCAGTTCCATGAGCCTCTACCAAGAGACCCAGTACTTC.

J is TRBJ2-2 and V is TRBV5-4; tentative D call: TRBD1 (6 bases). The CDR3 is 19 amino acids. V dropped 3 bases and J dropped 1 base, with 22 bases sitting between them. Germline V gives CDR1 SGHNT, CDR2 YYREEE (reference sequence). DNA of the CDR3: TGTGCCAGCAGCTCCTTGGCCGGGTCCGGGACATTGAACACCGGGGAGCTGTTTTTT. Amino acid sequence: CASSSLAGSGTLNTGELFF.

The rearrangement joins TRBV6-5 to TRBJ2-7; TRBD1 is a possible D gene (5 bases). Germline V gives CDR1 MNHEY, CDR2 SVGAGI. V was clipped by 6 bases and J by 0 bases, with 12 bases between them. CDR3 size: 14 residues. The CDR3, as DNA: TGTGCCAGCAGCCCCCAGACAGTCTCCTACGAGCAGTACTTC. It translates to CASSPQTVSYEQYF.

The V and J genes are TRBV9 and TRBJ1-2, with a tentative D call TRBD1 (5 bases). The CDR3 extends over 11 amino acids. The V and J ends lost 7 bases and 5 bases respectively, with 9 bases between them. Germline V CDR1 and CDR2: SGDLS, YYNGEE. The DNA for the CDR3 is TGTGCCAGCTCGACAGTTTATGGCTACACCTTC. This sequence encodes CASSTVYGYTF.

The J gene is TRBJ1-6, the V gene TRBV10-2; D not resolved. Germline CDR1 and CDR2: WSHSY and SAAADI. CDR3 size: 13 residues. The germline V and J ends were trimmed by 3 bases and 8 bases, with 8 bases remaining between them. The CDR3 region has the DNA TGCGCCAGCAGTGACACTATAGATTCACCCCTCCACTTT. This gives the protein CASSDTIDSPLHF.

The chain carries TRBV6-6 and TRBJ1-5; D may be TRBD1 (5 bases). This CDR3 contains 14 residues. Trimming took 3 bases from V and 4 from J, leaving 10 bases between them. Germline CDR1 is MNHNY and CDR2 is SVGAGI (reference sequence). CDR3 protein: CASSYQQENQPQHF. CDR3 DNA sequence: TGTGCCAGCAGTTATCAACAGGAAAATCAGCCCCAGCATTTT.

This sequence joins TRBV6-1 and TRBJ1-1, with D tentatively TRBD1 (6 bases). The germline V gene encodes CDR1 MNHNS and CDR2 SASEGT. CDR3 length: 13 residues. Between the trimmed V and J ends, which lost 5 bases and 5 bases, there was a span of 12 bases. In nucleotides, the CDR3 is TGTGCCAGCAGTTTCCCTAGGGGGACTGAAGCTTTCTTT. The encoded protein is CASSFPRGTEAFF.

This chain connects TRBV27 to TRBJ1-1; D call uncertain. The CDR3 contains 13 residues. Between the trimmed V and J ends, which lost 5 bases and 4 bases, there was a span of 11 bases. The germline gives CDR1 MNHEY, CDR2 SMNVEV (reference sequence). CDR3 nucleotide sequence: TGTGCCAGCAGTGGGAGGACTCTCACTGAAGCTTTCTTT. The encoded protein is CASSGRTLTEAFF.

The gene calls are TRBV6-1 and TRBJ1-1; a possible D gene is TRBD1 (6 bases). The ends were cut back, 10 bases at V and 7 bases at J, with 19 bases in the middle. There are 13 residues in the CDR3. Germline V gene lookup returns CDR1 MNHNS and CDR2 SASEGT. The CDR3 DNA sequence: TGTGCCACTGTCCCATGGGAGACAGGTGAAGCTTTCTTT. This sequence encodes CATVPWETGEAFF.

V usage is TRBV29-1 and J usage is TRBJ1-1; no definite D call. This CDR3 has 13 amino acids. Germline loops: CDR1 SQVTM, CDR2 ANQGSEA. V lost 3 bases, J lost 1 base, and 9 bases lay in between. The chain's CDR3 is CSVEVPGNTEAFF. Written as DNA, the CDR3 is TGCAGCGTTGAGGTGCCGGGGAACACTGAAGCTTTCTTT.

In its sample, this clone was seen a few times. V and J are TRBV10-2 and TRBJ2-2; D is perhaps TRBD2 (6 bases). Trimming cost V 10 bases and J 1 base, with 13 bases left between them. CDR1 is WSHSY, CDR2 SAAADI, per germline. The CDR3 contains 14 residues. This CDR3 reads CATSSALNTGELFF. As DNA, the CDR3 is TGCGCCACATCTAGCGCGCTGAACACCGGGGAGCTGTTTTTT.

V is TRBV10-3 and J is TRBJ2-5; 7 bases line up with TRBD1. V lost 7 bases to trimming and J lost 3 bases; unmatched junction nucleotides: 8. Germline V gives CDR1 ENHRY, CDR2 SYGVKD. The CDR3 consists of 14 residues. In DNA form, the CDR3 reads TGTGCCATCAACAATGACAGGGAGAAAGAGACCCAGTACTTC. Translating it yields CAINNDREKETQYF.

This clone was counted between two and nine times. The chain combines TRBV5-4 with TRBJ2-2; tentatively, D is TRBD2 (6 bases). This CDR3 is 14 amino acids long. Germline V lookup: CDR1 SGHNT, CDR2 YYREEE (reference sequence). Trimming pared 5 bases from V and 5 bases from J, leaving 13 bases between. The CDR3 sequence is CASRGGYGTGELFF. The CDR3 nucleotides are TGTGCCAGCAGGGGAGGTTACGGAACCGGGGAGCTGTTTTTT.

J is TRBJ2-7 and V is TRBV28, with 13 positions matching TRBD2. Per germline, CDR1 MDHEN and CDR2 SYDVKM. CDR3 length: 18 residues. V lost 6 bases to trimming and J lost 2 bases; unmatched junction nucleotides: 13. CDR3 residues: CASRGQIWTSGGTYEQYF. CDR3 DNA sequence: TGTGCCAGCAGGGGACAGATCTGGACTAGCGGGGGAACCTACGAGCAGTACTTC.

This sequence joins TRBV2 and TRBJ1-1; D unresolved. Trimming shortened V by 7 bases and J by 1 base, and 10 bases separated the two germline ends. The CDR3 sequence is 13 residues long. Germline V gene lookup returns CDR1 SNHLY and CDR2 FYNNEI. The chain's CDR3 is CASIKDSNTEAFF. The CDR3 DNA is TGTGCCAGCATTAAAGACTCGAACACTGAAGCTTTCTTT. Full variable domain (outside the CDR3, taken from reference TRBV2 and TRBJ1-1): EPEVTQTPSHQVTQMGQEVILRCVPISNHLYFYWYRQILGQKVEFLVSFYNNEISEKSEIFDDQFSVERPDGSNFTLKIRSTKLEDSAMYFCASIKDSNTEAFFGQGTRLTVV.

V is TRBV11-2 and J is TRBJ2-5, with TRBD1 as a possible D gene (5 bases). CDR3 size: 14 residues. Germline values: CDR1 SGHAT, CDR2 FQNNGV. Trimming removed 5 bases at V and 5 bases at J, with 15 bases between. CDR3 residues: CASSSLRGRETQYF. CDR3 bases: TGTGCCAGCAGCAGCTTAAGGGGCCGGGAGACCCAGTACTTC.

The rearrangement uses TRBV6-1 and TRBJ2-1; the match to TRBD2 covers 8 bases. The CDR3 contains 15 residues. J was trimmed by 1 base and V by 8 bases; bases with no gene match: 7. CDR1 is MNHNS, CDR2 SASEGT, per germline. DNA for the CDR3: TGTGCCAGCCTCAAGCGGGAGCCGTCCTACAATGAGCAGTTCTTC. The encoded protein is CASLKREPSYNEQFF.

V usage is TRBV5-4 and J usage is TRBJ2-5; D might be TRBD2 (6 bases). Germline V gene sequence: CDR1 SGHNT, CDR2 YYREEE (reference sequence). The V gene lost 4 bases and the J gene lost 3 bases, with 16 bases spanning the gap. This CDR3 spans 15 amino acids. CDR3 sequence reads: CASSPRLGSKETQYF. CDR3 in DNA: TGTGCCAGCAGCCCTAGACTAGGCTCAAAAGAGACCCAGTACTTC.